One and the same sample provided the 10 T cell receptor beta chains below, sequenced in a study of Ad26.COV2.S vaccination and SARS-CoV-2 variants. Repertoires were generated with immunoSEQ multiplex PCR, while TCRdb's copy carries only in-frame clones and drops some. This table holds about 350,000 clones, 80% to 90% found once. The treatment is: over 15 received Ad26.COV2.S at low or high dose, single or two shots; 5 received placebo; per-sample allocation not given. Repertoires come from day 63 after the first vaccine or placebo injection. Sample: peripheral blood, taken in a trial of Ad26.COV2.S vaccine versus placebo. The receptors here all came from a person between 18 and 59 years old who received the Ad26.COV2.S COVID-19 vaccine or a placebo.

The rearrangement links TRBV9 to TRBJ2-4, with 7 bases aligning to TRBD2. Trimming at V came to 3 bases and at J to 3 bases, leaving 9 bases not matched to a gene. CDR3 length: 16 amino acids. Germline V gene sequence: CDR1 SGDLS, CDR2 YYNGEE. The CDR3 sequence is CASSANPGLGKNIQYF. In DNA, the CDR3 is TGTGCCAGCAGCGCCAATCCAGGACTAGGCAAAAACATTCAGTACTTC. Full variable domain (rest looked up from reference TRBV9 and TRBJ2-4): DSGVTQTPKHLITATGQRVTLRCSPRSGDLSVYWYQQSLDQGLQFLIQYYNGEERAKGNILERFSAQQFPDLHSELNLSSLELGDSALYFCASSANPGLGKNIQYFGAGTRLSVL.

J is TRBJ2-7 and V is TRBV28; TRBD1 might be the D (6 bases). Deletions cut 3 bases from V and 8 bases from J, with 14 bases between. This CDR3 comprises 13 residues. Germline CDR1 and CDR2: MDHEN and SYDVKM. The DNA for the CDR3 is TGTGCCAGCAGTTTCCTCCCCGACAGGAAGCAGTACTTC. Translation: CASSFLPDRKQYF.

The chain couples TRBV19 to TRBJ1-6; D gene ambiguous. The germline V gene has CDR1 LNHDA and CDR2 SQIVND (reference sequence). Trimming removed 5 bases at V and 8 bases at J, with 16 bases between. This CDR3 comprises 15 residues. CDR3 sequence reads: CASSAWMADYSPLHF. The CDR3 region has the DNA TGTGCCAGTAGTGCGTGGATGGCTGATTATTCACCCCTCCACTTT.

This chain uses TRBV19 with TRBJ2-1; D might be TRBD2 (6 bases). The germline gives CDR1 LNHDA, CDR2 SQIVND (reference sequence). This CDR3 spans 19 amino acids. V dropped 10 bases and J dropped 0 bases, with 28 bases sitting between them. The CDR3 region has the DNA TGTGCCACCAGATCCGGCCCAACCAGGGACTCGAGCTCCTACAATGAGCAGTTCTTC. Protein: CATRSGPTRDSSSYNEQFF.

The chain links TRBV19 to TRBJ1-2; perhaps TRBD1 as D (5 bases). This CDR3 comprises 14 residues. Trimming cost V 4 bases and J 5 bases, with 14 bases left between them. Germline V lookup: CDR1 LNHDA, CDR2 SQIVND (reference sequence). The chain's CDR3 is CASSKGLLEYGYTF. In nucleotides, the CDR3 is TGTGCCAGTAGTAAGGGACTCCTAGAGTATGGCTACACCTTC.

The chain joins TRBV5-4 to TRBJ2-5, with TRBD1 identical over 9 bases. Unmatched junction bases numbered 9, after V lost 6 bases and J lost 3 bases. CDR1 and CDR2 (germline): SGHNT, YYREEE (reference sequence). There are 15 residues in the CDR3. This CDR3 is CASTERRDREETQYF. In DNA, the CDR3 is TGTGCCAGCACCGAACGAAGGGACAGGGAAGAGACCCAGTACTTC.

This chain links TRBV5-1 with TRBJ2-5; the match to TRBD2 covers 7 bases. Germline assignment: CDR1 SGHRS and CDR2 YFSETQ. The V and J ends lost 3 bases and 2 bases, in that order; junction bases with no gene match: 4. The CDR3 runs to 14 residues. CDR3 in amino acids: CASSWDYGQETQYF. For the CDR3, the DNA is TGCGCCAGCAGCTGGGACTACGGACAAGAGACCCAGTACTTC.

The V call is TRBV29-1, the J call TRBJ1-3; the match to TRBD1 covers 9 bases. The CDR3 has 13 residues. CDR1 is SQVTM and CDR2 is ANQGSEA in the germline V gene. Trimming took 6 bases from V and 1 from J; bases not matched to a gene: 1. CDR3 region: CSVGTGSGNTIYF. The CDR3 coding sequence is TGCAGCGTCGGGACAGGGTCTGGAAACACCATATATTTT.

V gene TRBV7-9 combines with J gene TRBJ1-2; the D gene is possibly TRBD1 (6 bases). The length of the CDR3 is 14 residues. CDR1 and CDR2 (germline): SEHNR, FQNEAQ (reference sequence). Trimming removed 5 bases from V and 7 bases from J, with 17 bases in between. The DNA for the CDR3 is TGTGCCAGCAGCCTATGGGGGGCCGGTAGTGGCTACACCTTC. Its protein product is CASSLWGAGSGYTF.

The chain joins TRBV18 to TRBJ1-4; the D is unclear. V shed 4 bases and J shed 3 bases, with 12 bases lying between them. Germline assignment: CDR1 KGHSH and CDR2 LQKENI. The CDR3 runs 15 residues. The CDR3 loop reads CASSLPGSSNEKLFF. The CDR3 DNA is TGTGCCAGCTCACTCCCGGGCAGCTCTAATGAAAAACTGTTTTTT.